Following are 21 T cell receptor beta chains from one sample sequenced in a study of blood T cell repertoires in COVID-19. Some clones are missing from TCRdb's copy, which holds only in-frame ones; the method was immunoSEQ multiplex PCR. The sample carries approximately 80,000 clones, over 65% recorded once. The sample comprised peripheral blood. These receptors all stem from a man aged 45-60 years with active or convalescent COVID-19.

This clone was picked up a small number of times. An end of the junction differs from the germline gene, which may be a read error. V usage is TRBV7-2 and J usage is TRBJ2-7; possibly TRBD1 for D (7 bases). Germline values: CDR1 SGHTA, CDR2 FQGNSA. The CDR3 has 15 amino acids. The CDR3 protein is CASTLGQGGSYEQYF. CDR3 bases: TGTGCCAGCACCTTAGGGCAGGGGGGCTCCTACGAGCAGTACTTC.

The rearrangement uses TRBV7-2 and TRBJ2-5; TRBD1 matches at 10 bases. Germline-derived CDR1 and CDR2 are SGHTA and FQGNSA. The CDR3 contains 17 residues. Losses at the gene ends were 1 base for V and 3 bases for J; bases not matched to a gene: 8. CDR3 amino acids: CASSLEPQGQGKETQYF. Written as DNA, the CDR3 is TGTGCCAGCAGCTTAGAACCACAGGGACAGGGGAAAGAGACCCAGTACTTC. The complete variable domain, with remaining parts taken from reference TRBV7-2 and TRBJ2-5, reads GAGVSQSPSNKVTEKGKDVELRCDPISGHTALYWYRQSLGQGLEFLIYFQGNSAPDKSGLPSDRFSAERTGGSVSTLTIQRTQQEDSAVYLCASSLEPQGQGKETQYFGPGTRLLVL.

The chain carries TRBV30 and TRBJ1-6, with 8 bases that match TRBD1. This CDR3 is 13 amino acids long. Germline CDR1 GTSNPN, CDR2 SVGIG (reference sequence). J lost 9 bases, V lost 4 bases, and 5 bases had no gene match. The CDR3 loop is CAWIQGAGSPLHF. CDR3 DNA sequence: TGTGCCTGGATCCAGGGGGCGGGTTCACCCCTCCACTTT. Supplemented by reference TRBV30 and TRBJ1-6, the full variable domain reads SQTIHQWPATLVQPVGSPLSLECTVEGTSNPNLYWYRQAAGRGLQLLFYSVGIGQISSEVPQNLSASRPQDRQFILSSKKLLLSDSGFYLCAWIQGAGSPLHFGNGTRLTVT.

V usage is TRBV3-1 (or the pseudogene TRBV3-2) and J usage is TRBJ2-1, with D hard to call. Germline lookup yields CDR1 LGHDT and CDR2 YNNKEL (reference sequence). There are 14 residues in the CDR3. Trimming took 4 bases from V and 5 from J, leaving 12 bases between them. CDR3 sequence (DNA): TGTGCCAGCAGCCCCCTTAGAGTTAACAATGAGCAGTTCTTC. This encodes CASSPLRVNNEQFF.

The V gene is TRBV12-3 or TRBV12-4, the J gene TRBJ1-1, with D possibly TRBD1 on 6 matching bases. Trimming cost V 8 bases and J 0 bases, with 7 bases left between them. CDR3 length: 12 residues. The CDR3 nucleotides read TGTGCCAGCGGGACACTGAACACTGAAGCTTTCTTT. The encoded protein is CASGTLNTEAFF.

The chain couples TRBV28 to TRBJ2-7; D possibly corresponds to TRBD2 (6 bases). Trimming shortened V by 6 bases and J by 6 bases, and 12 bases separated the two germline ends. Germline V gene sequence: CDR1 MDHEN, CDR2 SYDVKM. The CDR3 loop spans 12 amino acids. The CDR3 protein is CASRRGFGEQYF. As DNA, the CDR3 is TGTGCCAGCAGACGGGGGTTCGGCGAGCAGTACTTC.

The chain carries TRBV5-1 and TRBJ1-1; a weak D match, TRBD1 (5 bases). Germline V CDR1 and CDR2: SGHRS, YFSETQ. The germline V and J ends were trimmed by 2 bases and 6 bases, with 17 bases remaining between them. The CDR3 is made up of 15 amino acids. This CDR3 reads CASSFDSARGAEAFF. The DNA for the CDR3 is TGCGCCAGCAGCTTTGACTCGGCTCGGGGGGCTGAAGCTTTCTTT. Complete variable domain (other parts from reference TRBV5-1 and TRBJ1-1): KAGVTQTPRYLIKTRGQQVTLSCSPISGHRSVSWYQQTPGQGLQFLFEYFSETQRNKGNFPGRFSGRQFSNSRSEMNVSTLELGDSALYLCASSFDSARGAEAFFGQGTRLTVV.

The rearrangement links TRBV4-1 to TRBJ1-5, with TRBD1 matching over 7 bases. This CDR3 has 13 amino acids. J was trimmed by 4 bases and V by 5 bases; bases with no gene match: 2. The germline V gene has CDR1 MGHRA and CDR2 YSYEKL. The CDR3, as DNA: TGCGCCAGCAGCAGGGACAGTAATCAGCCCCAGCATTTT. It codes for CASSRDSNQPQHF.

J is TRBJ2-7 and V is TRBV10-3; TRBD2 agrees at 9 bases. The ends lost 0 bases at V and 6 bases at J; junction bases unmatched: 6. There are 15 residues in the CDR3. Germline CDR1 reads ENHRY; CDR2 reads SYGVKD. CDR3 sequence: CAISESASGEVEQYF. In DNA, the CDR3 is TGTGCCATCAGTGAGTCGGCTAGCGGGGAGGTCGAGCAGTACTTC.

The rearrangement uses TRBV7-8 and TRBJ2-1; 11 nucleotides align to TRBD2. The CDR3 runs to 16 residues. Germline-derived CDR1 and CDR2 are SGHVS and FQNEAQ. V trimming: 6 bases; J trimming: 4 bases; junction bases outside the gene matches: 8. CDR3 DNA sequence: TGTGCCAGCAGTCCAAGACTAGCGGGGCGGTACAATGAGCAGTTCTTC. This sequence encodes CASSPRLAGRYNEQFF.

The chain is built from TRBV6-5 and TRBJ1-3; D is uncertain. Germline V gene lookup returns CDR1 MNHEY and CDR2 SVGAGI. Trimming stripped 1 base from V and 0 bases from J, with 7 bases between. The length of the CDR3 is 15 residues. DNA of the CDR3: TGTGCCAGCAGTTACTACGGCGGCTCTGGAAACACCATATATTTT. Protein product: CASSYYGGSGNTIYF.

This clone showed up many times. The CDR3 nucleotides read TGTGCCAGTAGTTTCGGGGTCTATGGCTACACCTTC. Translating gives CASSFGVYGYTF. The chain combines TRBV19 with TRBJ1-2; no clear D gene. Germline-derived CDR1 and CDR2 are LNHDA and SQIVND (reference sequence). Trimming stripped 5 bases from V and 4 bases from J, with 8 bases between. This CDR3 is built from 12 residues.

The CDR3 is CASSARLAGLKAGELFF. The DNA for the CDR3 is TGTGCCAGCAGCGCCAGACTAGCGGGGTTGAAGGCCGGGGAGCTGTTTTTT. The chain has TRBV7-2 and TRBJ2-2; TRBD2 matches 11 bases. CDR3 length: 17 amino acids. Trimming at V came to 5 bases and at J to 6 bases, leaving 11 bases not matched to a gene. Germline V gene data show CDR1 as SGHTA and CDR2 as FQGNSA.

The rearrangement uses TRBV29-1 and TRBJ2-7, with D hard to call. Germline lookup yields CDR1 SQVTM and CDR2 ANQGSEA. Trimming removed 5 bases from V and 0 bases from J, with 8 bases in between. This CDR3 contains 12 residues. The CDR3 nucleotides are TGCAGCGTTCGGTCCGGCTCCTACGAGCAGTACTTC. It translates to CSVRSGSYEQYF.

The rearrangement links TRBV6-6 to TRBJ1-2; no firm D call. In germline, CDR1 is MNHNY, CDR2 SVGAGI (reference sequence). This CDR3 region has 15 residues. Trimming removed 2 bases at V and 0 bases at J, with 10 bases between. In nucleotides, the CDR3 is TGTGCCAGCAGTTACGGGCCAGAAGCTAACTATGGCTACACCTTC. Amino acid sequence: CASSYGPEANYGYTF.

This clone was observed a handful of times. In DNA form, the CDR3 reads TGTGCCTGGAGTGCGGGGATAGATCAGCCCCAGCATTTT. This gives the protein CAWSAGIDQPQHF. This chain joins TRBV30 and TRBJ1-5; D ambiguous. V lost 1 base and J 5 bases, leaving 9 bases between the germline ends. In germline, CDR1 is GTSNPN, CDR2 SVGIG (reference sequence). This CDR3 is built from 13 residues.

The CDR3 loop is CASSHIGDTQYF. In DNA form, the CDR3 reads TGCGCCAGCAGCCATATCGGGGATACGCAGTATTTT. The rearrangement joins TRBV4-1 to TRBJ2-3; no clear D. V dropped 3 bases and J dropped 6 bases, with 7 bases sitting between them. The CDR3 is 12 amino acids. CDR1 is MGHRA, CDR2 YSYEKL, per germline.

This chain connects TRBV29-1 to TRBJ1-1; D is ambiguous. Trimming removed 4 bases at V and 5 bases at J, with 11 bases between. CDR1 SQVTM and CDR2 ANQGSEA come from the germline V gene. The CDR3 spans 12 residues. The CDR3 loop is CSVVPSGTEAFF. CDR3 coding DNA: TGCAGCGTTGTTCCCTCCGGGACTGAAGCTTTCTTT.

V usage is TRBV9 and J usage is TRBJ2-3; 11 positions agree with TRBD2. Germline CDR1 reads SGDLS; CDR2 reads YYNGEE. The CDR3 has 17 amino acids. V shed 3 bases, J shed 1 base, and the junction held 7 bases outside the gene matches. CDR3 sequence (DNA): TGTGCCAGCAGCGGATTAGCGGGGGGGCATGGCACAGATACGCAGTATTTT. As protein: CASSGLAGGHGTDTQYF. Together with reference TRBV9 and TRBJ2-3, the CDR3 gives the full variable domain: DSGVTQTPKHLITATGQRVTLRCSPRSGDLSVYWYQQSLDQGLQFLIQYYNGEERAKGNILERFSAQQFPDLHSELNLSSLELGDSALYFCASSGLAGGHGTDTQYFGPGTRLTVL.

The rearrangement links TRBV10-3 to TRBJ1-2; TRBD1 aligns across 9 bases. Trimming cost V 0 bases and J 3 bases; bases outside gene matches: 5. This CDR3 region has 16 residues. The V gene's germline CDR1 is ENHRY and CDR2 SYGVKD. The CDR3 DNA is TGTGCCATCAGTGAGTCGGGACAGGGAGGACACTATGGCTACACCTTC. Amino acids: CAISESGQGGHYGYTF.

This clone occurred a few times. V is TRBV4-1 and J is TRBJ1-2; D might be TRBD1 (6 bases). V was trimmed by 0 bases and J by 5 bases, leaving 13 bases between them. CDR1 and CDR2 (germline): MGHRA, YSYEKL. The CDR3 length is 15 residues. The CDR3 spells CASSQEVPTGYGYTF. The CDR3 coding sequence is TGCGCCAGCAGCCAAGAGGTCCCTACAGGGTATGGCTACACCTTC.